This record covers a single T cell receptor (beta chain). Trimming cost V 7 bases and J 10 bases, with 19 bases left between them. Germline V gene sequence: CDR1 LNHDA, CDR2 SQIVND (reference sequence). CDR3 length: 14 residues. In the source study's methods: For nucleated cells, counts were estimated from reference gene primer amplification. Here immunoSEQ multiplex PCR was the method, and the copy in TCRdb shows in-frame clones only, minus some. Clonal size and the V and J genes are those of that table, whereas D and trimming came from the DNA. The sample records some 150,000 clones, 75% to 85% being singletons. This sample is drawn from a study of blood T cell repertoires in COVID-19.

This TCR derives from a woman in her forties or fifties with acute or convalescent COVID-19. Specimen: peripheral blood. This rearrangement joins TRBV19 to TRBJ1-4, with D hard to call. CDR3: CASMDAGTGGKLFF. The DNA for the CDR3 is TGTGCCAGTATGGATGCGGGTACGGGTGGAAAACTGTTTTTT.